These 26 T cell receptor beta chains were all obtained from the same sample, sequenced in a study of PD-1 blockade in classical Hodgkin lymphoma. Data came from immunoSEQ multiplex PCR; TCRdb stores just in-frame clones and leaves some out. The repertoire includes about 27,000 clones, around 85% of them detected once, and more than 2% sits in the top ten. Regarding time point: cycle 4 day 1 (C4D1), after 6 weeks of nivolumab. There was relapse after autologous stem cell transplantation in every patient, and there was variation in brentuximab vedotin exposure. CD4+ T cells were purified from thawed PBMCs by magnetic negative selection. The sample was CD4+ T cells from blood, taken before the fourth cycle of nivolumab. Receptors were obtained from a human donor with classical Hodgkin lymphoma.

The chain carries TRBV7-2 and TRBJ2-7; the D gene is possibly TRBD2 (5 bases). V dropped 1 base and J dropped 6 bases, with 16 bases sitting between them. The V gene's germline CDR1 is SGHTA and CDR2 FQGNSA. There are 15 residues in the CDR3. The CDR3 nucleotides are TGTGCCAGCAGCTTAGACGGGAATCCCCAACGCGAGCAGTACTTC. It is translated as CASSLDGNPQREQYF.

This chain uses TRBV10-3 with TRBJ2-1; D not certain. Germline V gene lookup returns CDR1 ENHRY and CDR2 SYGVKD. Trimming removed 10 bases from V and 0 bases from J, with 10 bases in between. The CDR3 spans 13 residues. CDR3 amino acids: CATAVSSYNEQFF. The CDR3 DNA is TGTGCCACAGCAGTTAGCTCCTACAATGAGCAGTTCTTC.

For the CDR3, the DNA is TGTGCCAGCAGCCAAGTAACAGGGGGTGGCAATCAGCCCCAGCATTTT. This gives the protein CASSQVTGGGNQPQHF. The chain carries TRBV4-2 and TRBJ1-5, with 8 bases lining up with TRBD1. V trimming: 1 base; J trimming: 2 bases; junction bases outside the gene matches: 4. The CDR3 spans 16 residues. Per germline, CDR1 LGHNA and CDR2 YNFKEQ.

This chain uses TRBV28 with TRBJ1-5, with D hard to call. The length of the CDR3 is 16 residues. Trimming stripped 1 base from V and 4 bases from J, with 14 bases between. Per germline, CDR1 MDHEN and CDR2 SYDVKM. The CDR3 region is CASSLYSVTPNQPQHF. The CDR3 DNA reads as TGTGCCAGCAGTTTATATTCAGTGACCCCTAATCAGCCCCAGCATTTT.

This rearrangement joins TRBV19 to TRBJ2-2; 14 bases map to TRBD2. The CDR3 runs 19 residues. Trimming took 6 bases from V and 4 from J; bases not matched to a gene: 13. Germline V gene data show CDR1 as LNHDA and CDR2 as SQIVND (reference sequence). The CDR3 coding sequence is TGTGCCAGTAGCCTACCTAGACTAGCGGGAGGGCCGAGCACCGGGGAGCTGTTTTTT. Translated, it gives CASSLPRLAGGPSTGELFF.

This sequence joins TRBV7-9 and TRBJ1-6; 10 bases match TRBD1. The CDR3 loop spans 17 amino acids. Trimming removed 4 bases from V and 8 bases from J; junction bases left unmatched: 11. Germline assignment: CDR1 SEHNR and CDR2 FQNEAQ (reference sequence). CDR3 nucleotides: TGTGCCAGCAGCTCAAGTTTGACAGGGGGCGTATATTCACCCCTCCACTTT. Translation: CASSSSLTGGVYSPLHF.

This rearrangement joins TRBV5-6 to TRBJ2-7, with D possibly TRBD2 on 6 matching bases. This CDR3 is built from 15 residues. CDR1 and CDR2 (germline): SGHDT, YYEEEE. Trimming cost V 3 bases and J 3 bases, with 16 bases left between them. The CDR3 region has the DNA TGTGCCAGCAGCTGGGGGAGGAAGCACCTCTACGAGCAGTACTTC. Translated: CASSWGRKHLYEQYF.

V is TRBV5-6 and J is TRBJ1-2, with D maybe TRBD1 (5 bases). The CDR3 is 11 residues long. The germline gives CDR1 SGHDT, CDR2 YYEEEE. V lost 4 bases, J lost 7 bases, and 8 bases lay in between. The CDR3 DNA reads TGTGCCAGCAGCGGGGGAGCTGGCTACACCTTC. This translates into CASSGGAGYTF.

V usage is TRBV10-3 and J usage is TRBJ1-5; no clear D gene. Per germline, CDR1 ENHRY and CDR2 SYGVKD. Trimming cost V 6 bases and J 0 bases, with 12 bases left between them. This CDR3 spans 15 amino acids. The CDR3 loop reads CAIRADGSSNQPQHF. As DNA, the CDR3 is TGTGCCATCAGGGCCGACGGGAGTAGCAATCAGCCCCAGCATTTT.

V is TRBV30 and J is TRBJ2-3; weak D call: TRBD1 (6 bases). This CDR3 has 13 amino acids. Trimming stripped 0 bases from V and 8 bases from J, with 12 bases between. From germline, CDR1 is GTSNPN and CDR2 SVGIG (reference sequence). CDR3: CAWSVTGKGTQYF. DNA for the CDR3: TGTGCCTGGAGTGTAACAGGGAAAGGTACGCAGTATTTT.

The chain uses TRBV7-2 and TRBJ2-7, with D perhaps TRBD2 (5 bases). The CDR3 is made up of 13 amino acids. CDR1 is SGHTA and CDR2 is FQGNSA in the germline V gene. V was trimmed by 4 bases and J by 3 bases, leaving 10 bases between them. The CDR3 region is CASSSRRDYEQYF. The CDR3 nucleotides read TGTGCCAGCAGCTCCAGACGGGACTACGAGCAGTACTTC.

The CDR3 sequence: CASSPRLAGGPYEQYF. Here the CDR3 DNA reads TGCGCCAGCAGCCCCCGACTAGCGGGAGGGCCGTACGAGCAGTACTTC. V usage is TRBV5-1 and J usage is TRBJ2-7; 14 positions match TRBD2. Trimming at V came to 4 bases and at J to 4 bases, leaving 7 bases not matched to a gene. The germline gives CDR1 SGHRS, CDR2 YFSETQ. There are 16 residues in the CDR3.

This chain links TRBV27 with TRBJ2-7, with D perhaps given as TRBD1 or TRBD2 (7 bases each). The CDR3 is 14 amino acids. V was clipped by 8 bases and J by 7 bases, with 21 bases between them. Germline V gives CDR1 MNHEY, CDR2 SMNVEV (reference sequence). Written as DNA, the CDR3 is TGTGCCAGCGGATTTCAGGGGGGGCGAGGGGAGCAGTACTTC. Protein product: CASGFQGGRGEQYF.

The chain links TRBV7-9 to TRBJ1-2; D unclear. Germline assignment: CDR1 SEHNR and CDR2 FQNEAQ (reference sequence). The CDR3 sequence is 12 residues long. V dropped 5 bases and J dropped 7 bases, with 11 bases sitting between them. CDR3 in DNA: TGTGCCAGCAGCACCCTAGGCCTTGGCTACACCTTC. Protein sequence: CASSTLGLGYTF.

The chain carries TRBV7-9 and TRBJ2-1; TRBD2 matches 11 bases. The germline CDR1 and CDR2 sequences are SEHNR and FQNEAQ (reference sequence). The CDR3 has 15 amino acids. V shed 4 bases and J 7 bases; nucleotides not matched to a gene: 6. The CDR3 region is CASSSRIAGGNEQFF. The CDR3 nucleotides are TGTGCCAGCAGCTCCCGAATAGCGGGAGGGAATGAGCAGTTCTTC.

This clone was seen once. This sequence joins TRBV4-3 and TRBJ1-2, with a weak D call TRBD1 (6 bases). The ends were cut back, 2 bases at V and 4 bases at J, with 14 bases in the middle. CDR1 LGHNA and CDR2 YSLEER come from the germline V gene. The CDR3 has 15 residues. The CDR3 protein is CASSQKGGQVYGYTF. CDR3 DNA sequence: TGCGCCAGCAGCCAAAAGGGGGGGCAGGTCTATGGCTACACCTTC.

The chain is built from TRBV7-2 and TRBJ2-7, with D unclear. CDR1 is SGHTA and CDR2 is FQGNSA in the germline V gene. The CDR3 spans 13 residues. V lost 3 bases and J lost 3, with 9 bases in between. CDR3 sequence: CASSLVGFYEQYF. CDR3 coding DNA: TGTGCCAGCAGCTTGGTGGGTTTCTACGAGCAGTACTTC.

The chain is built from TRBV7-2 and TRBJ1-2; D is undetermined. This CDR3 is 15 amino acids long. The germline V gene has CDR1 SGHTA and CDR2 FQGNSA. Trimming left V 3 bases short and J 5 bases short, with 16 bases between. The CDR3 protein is CASSFSERLRYGYTF. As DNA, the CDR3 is TGTGCCAGCAGCTTTTCCGAGCGGCTCCGTTATGGCTACACCTTC. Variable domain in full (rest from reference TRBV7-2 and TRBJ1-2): GAGVSQSPSNKVTEKGKDVELRCDPISGHTALYWYRQSLGQGLEFLIYFQGNSAPDKSGLPSDRFSAERTGGSVSTLTIQRTQQEDSAVYLCASSFSERLRYGYTFGSGTRLTVV.

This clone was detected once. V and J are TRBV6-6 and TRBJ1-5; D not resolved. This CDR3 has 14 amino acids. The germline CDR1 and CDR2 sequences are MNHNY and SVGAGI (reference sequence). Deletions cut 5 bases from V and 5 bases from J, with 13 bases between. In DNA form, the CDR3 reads TGTGCCAGCAGTGCCACGCACCCAGATCAGCCCCAGCATTTT. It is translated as CASSATHPDQPQHF.

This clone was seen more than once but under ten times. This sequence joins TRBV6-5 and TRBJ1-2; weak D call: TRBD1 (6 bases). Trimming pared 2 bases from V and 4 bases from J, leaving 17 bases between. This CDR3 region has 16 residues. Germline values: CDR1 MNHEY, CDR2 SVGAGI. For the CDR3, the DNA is TGTGCCAGCAGTTACCAGGGGAACGGAGAAATCTATGGCTACACCTTC. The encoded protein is CASSYQGNGEIYGYTF.

The CDR3 reads CASSLIGSYGYTF. The CDR3 DNA follows: TGTGCCAGCAGTTTGATTGGGAGCTATGGCTACACCTTC. The rearrangement joins TRBV28 to TRBJ1-2, with D uncertain. Trimming left V 3 bases short and J 4 bases short, with 9 bases between. Germline loops: CDR1 MDHEN, CDR2 SYDVKM. This CDR3 has 13 amino acids.

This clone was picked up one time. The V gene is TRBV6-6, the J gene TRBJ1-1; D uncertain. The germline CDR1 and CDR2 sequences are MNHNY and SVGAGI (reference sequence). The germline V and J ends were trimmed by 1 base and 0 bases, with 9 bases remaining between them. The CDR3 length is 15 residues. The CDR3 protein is CASSYYPGMNTEAFF. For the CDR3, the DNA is TGTGCCAGCAGTTACTATCCCGGTATGAACACTGAAGCTTTCTTT.

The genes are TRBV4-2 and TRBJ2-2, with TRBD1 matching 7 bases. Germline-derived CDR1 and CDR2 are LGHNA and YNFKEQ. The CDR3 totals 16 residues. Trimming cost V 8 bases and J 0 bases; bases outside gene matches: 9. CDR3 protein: CASSPGQRTNTGELFF. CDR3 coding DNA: TGTGCCAGCTCCCCGGGACAGCGAACGAACACCGGGGAGCTGTTTTTT.

The DNA for the CDR3 is TGTGCCAGCAGCTTAGCTGGACTAGCGGGAGCGGAGAGTAACGAGCAGTACTTC. This codes for CASSLAGLAGAESNEQYF. V is TRBV7-2 and J is TRBJ2-7, with 13 bases fitting TRBD2. The ends lost 0 bases at V and 5 bases at J; junction bases unmatched: 10. Germline values: CDR1 SGHTA, CDR2 FQGNSA. This CDR3 comprises 18 residues.

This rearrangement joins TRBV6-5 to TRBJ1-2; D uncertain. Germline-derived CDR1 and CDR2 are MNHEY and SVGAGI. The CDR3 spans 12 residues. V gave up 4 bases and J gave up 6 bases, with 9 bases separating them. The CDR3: CASSLTGHGYTF. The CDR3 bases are TGTGCCAGCAGTTTGACTGGCCATGGCTACACCTTC.

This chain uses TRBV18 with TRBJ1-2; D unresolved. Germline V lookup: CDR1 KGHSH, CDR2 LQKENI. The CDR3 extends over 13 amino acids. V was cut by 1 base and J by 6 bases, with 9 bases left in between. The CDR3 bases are TGTGCCAGCTCACCACAGGTAGAGAATGGCTACACCTTC. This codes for CASSPQVENGYTF.